This TCR beta chain was sequenced in a study of T cells in Graves' hyperthyroidism and ophthalmopathy. Subjects aged 18 to 65 presented with newly diagnosed hyperthyroidism of less than 2 months' duration. A patient was excluded if there was uncontrolled infection, other autoimmune disease, pregnancy or lactation. Thyroid ultrasound, orbital computed tomography, clinical symptoms, and serum thyroxine and TRAb underpinned diagnoses. There were TCR beta CDR3 regions amplified from RNA transcripts. The HTBI primer set served for first-round RT-PCR of the TCR CDR3. Using its own MiXCR run on the multiplex PCR reads, TCRdb lists one record per CDR3 protein. The table includes about 580,000 distinct CDR3 sequences, 40% to 55% detected once. This clonotype was detected many times. J was trimmed by 1 base and V by 2 bases; bases with no gene match: 1. The CDR3 totals 14 residues. Per germline, CDR1 SGDLS and CDR2 YYNGEE.

V is TRBV9 and J is TRBJ1-1; 8 bases align to TRBD1. The sequence was collected from a woman between 18 and 30 years old with Graves' hyperthyroidism. Sequenced material: peripheral blood or thyroid tissue (not recorded which). The CDR3 sequence: CASSVRGQNTEAFF. The CDR3 coding sequence is TGTGCCAGCAGCGTCAGGGGGCAGAACACTGAAGCTTTCTTT.